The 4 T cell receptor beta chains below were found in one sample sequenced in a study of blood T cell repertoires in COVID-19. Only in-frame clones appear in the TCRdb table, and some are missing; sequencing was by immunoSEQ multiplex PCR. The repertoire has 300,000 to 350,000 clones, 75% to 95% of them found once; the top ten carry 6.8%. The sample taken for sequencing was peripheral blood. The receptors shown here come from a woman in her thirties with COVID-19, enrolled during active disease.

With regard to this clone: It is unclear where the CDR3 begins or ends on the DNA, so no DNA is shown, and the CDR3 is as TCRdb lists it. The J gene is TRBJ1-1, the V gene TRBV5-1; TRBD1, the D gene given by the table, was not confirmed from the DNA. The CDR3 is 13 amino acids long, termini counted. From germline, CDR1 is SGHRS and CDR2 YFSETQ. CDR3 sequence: CASSVGQGARGFF.

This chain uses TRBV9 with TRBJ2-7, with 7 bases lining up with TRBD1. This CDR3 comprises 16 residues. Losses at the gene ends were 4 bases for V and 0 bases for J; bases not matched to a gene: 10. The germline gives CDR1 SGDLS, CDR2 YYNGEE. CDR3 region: CASSRKGQRPSYEQYF. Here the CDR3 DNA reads TGTGCCAGCAGCCGGAAGGGACAGCGACCCTCCTACGAGCAGTACTTC. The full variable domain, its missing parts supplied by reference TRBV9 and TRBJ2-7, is DSGVTQTPKHLITATGQRVTLRCSPRSGDLSVYWYQQSLDQGLQFLIQYYNGEERAKGNILERFSAQQFPDLHSELNLSSLELGDSALYFCASSRKGQRPSYEQYFGPGTRLTVT.

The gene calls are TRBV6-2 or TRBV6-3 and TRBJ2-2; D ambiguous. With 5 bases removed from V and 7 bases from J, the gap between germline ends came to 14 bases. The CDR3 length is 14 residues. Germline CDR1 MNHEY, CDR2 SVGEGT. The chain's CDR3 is CASSLLPGGGELFF. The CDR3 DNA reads TGTGCCAGCAGTCTACTTCCGGGTGGCGGGGAGCTGTTTTTT.

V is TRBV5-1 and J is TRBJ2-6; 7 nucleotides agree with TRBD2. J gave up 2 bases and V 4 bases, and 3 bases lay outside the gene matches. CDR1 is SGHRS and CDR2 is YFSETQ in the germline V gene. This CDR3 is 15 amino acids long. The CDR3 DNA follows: TGCGCCAGCAGCCGGGGAGGGCCTGGGGCCAACGTCCTGACTTTC. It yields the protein CASSRGGPGANVLTF.